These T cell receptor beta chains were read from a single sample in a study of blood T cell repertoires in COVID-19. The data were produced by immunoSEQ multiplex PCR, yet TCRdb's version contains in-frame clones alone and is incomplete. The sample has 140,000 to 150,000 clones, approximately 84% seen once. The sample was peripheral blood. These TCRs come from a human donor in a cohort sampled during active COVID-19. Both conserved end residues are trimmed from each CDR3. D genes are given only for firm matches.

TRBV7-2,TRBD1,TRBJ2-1,ASSSDRGRYEQF
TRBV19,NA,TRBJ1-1,ASSIDREAEAF
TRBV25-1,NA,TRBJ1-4,ASPGGRDEKLF
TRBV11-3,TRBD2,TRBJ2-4,ASSTLAGGPGAKNIQY
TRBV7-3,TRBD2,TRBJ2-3,ASSLTLAGYTDTQY
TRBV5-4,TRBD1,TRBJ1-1,ASSLGQGLGTEAF
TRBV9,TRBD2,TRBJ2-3,ASSLTSGRGTDTQY
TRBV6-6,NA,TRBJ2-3,ASRPTSRGTQY
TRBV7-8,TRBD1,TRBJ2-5,ASSLGQPQETQY
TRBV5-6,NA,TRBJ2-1,ASSYGSYNEQF
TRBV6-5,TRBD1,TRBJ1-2,ASSRDRGERYT
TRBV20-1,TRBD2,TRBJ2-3,SASVSGRAGDTQY
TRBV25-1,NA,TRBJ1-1,ASSALLGLGGNTEAF
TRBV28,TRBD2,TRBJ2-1,ASSGGGSLVEQF
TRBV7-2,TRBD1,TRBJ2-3,ASSTTGTGTDTQY
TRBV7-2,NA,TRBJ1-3,ASSLGGKGNTIY
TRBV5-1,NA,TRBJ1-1,ASSSGDTHTEAF
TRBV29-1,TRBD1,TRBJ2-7,SVRTGGYYEQY
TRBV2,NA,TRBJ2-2,ASREEYNTGELF
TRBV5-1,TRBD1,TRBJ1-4,ASSRQGTNEKLF
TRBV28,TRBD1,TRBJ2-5,ASSTRQGLWEETQY
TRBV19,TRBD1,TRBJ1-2,ASSHRGQVYGYT
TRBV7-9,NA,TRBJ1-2,ASSLGSLFDYGYT
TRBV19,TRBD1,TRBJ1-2,ASSPGTGAPINYGYT
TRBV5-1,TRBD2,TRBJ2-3,ASSSRGGDTDTQY
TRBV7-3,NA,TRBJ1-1,ASSYGGDTEAF
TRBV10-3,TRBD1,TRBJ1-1,AISRGRDTEAF
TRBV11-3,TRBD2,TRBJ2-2,ASSLGGGAPGELF
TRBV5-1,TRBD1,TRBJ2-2,ASSLSRTGGTVGELF
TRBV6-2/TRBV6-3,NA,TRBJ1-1,ASSSSPGRNTEAF
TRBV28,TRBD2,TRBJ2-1,ASKSQGLAGRWNEQF
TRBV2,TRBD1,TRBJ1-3,ASDKAGTGYWMSGNTIY
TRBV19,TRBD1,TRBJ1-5,ASSRGGQPNQPQH
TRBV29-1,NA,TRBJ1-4,SAREGEKLF
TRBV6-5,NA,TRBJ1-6,ASSKPGTRDSPLH
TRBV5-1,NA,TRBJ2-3,ASSLTVSTDTQY
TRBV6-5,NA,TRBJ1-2,ASSYSRSITGYT
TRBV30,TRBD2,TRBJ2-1,AWTLAGTRVV
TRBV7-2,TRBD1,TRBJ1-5,ASSSGTGAPQPQH
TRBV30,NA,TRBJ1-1,ACGLNTEAF
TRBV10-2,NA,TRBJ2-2,ASSLTGTSAGIGELF
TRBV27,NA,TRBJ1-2,ASRRAGERDYGYT
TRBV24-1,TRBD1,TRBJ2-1,ATSYGTGGSEQF
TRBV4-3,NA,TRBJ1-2,ASSQDRVIDYGYT
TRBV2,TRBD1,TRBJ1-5,ASSGGQPNQPQH
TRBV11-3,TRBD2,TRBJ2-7,ASSPEGLAGDRRGQY
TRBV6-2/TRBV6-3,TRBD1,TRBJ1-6,ASSYLLQGKSPLH
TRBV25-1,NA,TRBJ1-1,ASSVGVRTEAF
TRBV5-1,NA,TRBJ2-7,ASSLAAGVEQY
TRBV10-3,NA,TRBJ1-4,AIGPSATNEKLF
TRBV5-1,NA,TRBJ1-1,ASSLVGQNTEAF
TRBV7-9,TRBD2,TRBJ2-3,ASSFSFWGRAKDTQY
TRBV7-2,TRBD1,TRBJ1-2,ASSLSIRDRGYGYT
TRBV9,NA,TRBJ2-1,ASSPTLSLFGGRAEQF
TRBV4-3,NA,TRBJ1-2,ASSQEVQQGSYGYT
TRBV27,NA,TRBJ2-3,ASSWGQGTDTQY
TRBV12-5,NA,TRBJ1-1,ASGLAVQGTEAF